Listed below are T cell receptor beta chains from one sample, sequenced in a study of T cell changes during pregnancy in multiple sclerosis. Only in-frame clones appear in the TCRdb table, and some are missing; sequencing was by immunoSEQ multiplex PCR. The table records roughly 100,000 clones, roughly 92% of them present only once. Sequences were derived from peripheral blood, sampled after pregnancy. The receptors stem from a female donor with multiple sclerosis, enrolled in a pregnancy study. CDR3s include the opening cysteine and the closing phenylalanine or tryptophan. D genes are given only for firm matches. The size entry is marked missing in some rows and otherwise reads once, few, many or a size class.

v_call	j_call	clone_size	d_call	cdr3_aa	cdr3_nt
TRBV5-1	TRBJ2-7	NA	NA	CASSLGALNDEQYF	TGCGCCAGCAGCTTGGGCGCCCTAAACGACGAGCAGTACTTC
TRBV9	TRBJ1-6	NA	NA	CASSREYYSPLHF	TGTGCCAGCAGCAGGGAGTACTATTCACCCCTCCACTTT
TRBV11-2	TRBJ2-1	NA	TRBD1	CASSSTGGWFEQFF	TGTGCCAGCAGCTCGACAGGGGGCTGGTTTGAGCAGTTCTTC
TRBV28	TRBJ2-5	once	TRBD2	CASSSTGEGRETQYF	TGTGCCAGCAGTTCTACCGGGGAGGGCCGAGAGACCCAGTACTTC
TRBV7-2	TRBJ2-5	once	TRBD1	CASSLYSDRGLETQYF	TGTGCCAGCAGCTTATATAGTGACAGGGGGCTAGAGACCCAGTACTTC
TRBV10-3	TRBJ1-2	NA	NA	CAISESGTTNYGYTF	TGTGCCATCAGTGAGAGCGGGACAACTAACTATGGCTACACCTTC
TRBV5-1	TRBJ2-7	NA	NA	CASSLGGNQPYEQYF	TGCGCCAGCAGCTTGGGCGGGAACCAGCCCTACGAGCAGTACTTC
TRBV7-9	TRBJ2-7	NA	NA	CASSSYRRTTYEQYF	TGTGCCAGCAGTTCCTACAGGCGTACCACCTACGAGCAGTACTTC
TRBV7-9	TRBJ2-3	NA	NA	CASSLTTTDTQYF	TGTGCCAGCAGCTTAACTACCACAGATACGCAGTATTTT
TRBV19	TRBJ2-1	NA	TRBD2	CASSIGSGRLNEQFF	TGTGCCAGTAGTATCGGAAGCGGGAGACTCAATGAGCAGTTCTTC
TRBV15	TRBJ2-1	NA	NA	CATSRGRPSSYNEQFF	TGTGCCACCAGCAGAGGTCGTCCGAGCTCCTACAATGAGCAGTTCTTC
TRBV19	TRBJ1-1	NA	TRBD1	CASSNRDRRNTEAFF	TGTGCCAGTAGTAACCGGGACAGGCGAAACACTGAAGCTTTCTTT
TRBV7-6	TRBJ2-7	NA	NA	CASSYLGSGKGVYEQYF	TGTGCCAGCAGCTACTTGGGGTCTGGGAAAGGGGTCTACGAGCAGTACTTC
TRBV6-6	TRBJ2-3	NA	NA	CASTKAGQTDTQYF	TGTGCCAGCACCAAAGCGGGACAAACAGATACGCAGTATTTT
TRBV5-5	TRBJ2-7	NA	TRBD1	CASRHRDRVYEQYF	TGTGCCAGCAGGCACAGGGACAGGGTTTACGAGCAGTACTTC
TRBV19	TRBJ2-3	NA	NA	CASKGVAHTDTQYF	TGTGCCAGCAAAGGGGTGGCCCACACAGATACGCAGTATTTT
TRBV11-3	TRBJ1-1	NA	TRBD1	CASSLATGGEAFF	TGTGCCAGCAGCTTAGCGACAGGGGGCGAAGCTTTCTTT
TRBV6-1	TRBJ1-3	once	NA	CASSRGGEIGNTIYF	TGTGCCAGCTCCCGGGGGGGGGAGATCGGAAACACCATATATTTT
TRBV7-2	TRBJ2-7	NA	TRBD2	CASSLLAGLRHEQYF	TGTGCCAGCAGCTTATTAGCGGGGTTAAGGCACGAGCAGTACTTC
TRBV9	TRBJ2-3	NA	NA	CASSTEGVGTDTQYF	TGTGCCAGCTCTACAGAGGGGGTGGGTACAGATACGCAGTATTTT
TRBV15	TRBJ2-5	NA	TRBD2	CATSGLAAAQETQYF	TGTGCCACAAGCGGACTAGCGGCCGCTCAAGAGACCCAGTACTTC
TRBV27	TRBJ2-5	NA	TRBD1	CASSFEGARSETQYF	TGTGCCAGCAGTTTCGAGGGGGCTAGGAGCGAGACCCAGTACTTC
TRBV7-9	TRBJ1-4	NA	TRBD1	CASSLEGKTGGLDKLFF	TGTGCCAGCAGCTTAGAAGGAAAAACAGGGGGCTTAGACAAACTGTTTTTT
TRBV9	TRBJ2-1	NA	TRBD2	CASSPRTSGSYNEQFF	TGTGCCAGCAGCCCCCGGACTAGCGGGTCCTACAATGAGCAGTTCTTC
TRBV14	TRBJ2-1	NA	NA	CASSRRDSPKRGNEQFF	TGTGCCAGCAGCCGGCGGGACTCTCCCAAGCGAGGCAATGAGCAGTTCTTC
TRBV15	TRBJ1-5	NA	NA	CATSRYIPKGDQPQHF	TGTGCCACCAGCAGATACATCCCGAAGGGGGATCAGCCCCAGCATTTT
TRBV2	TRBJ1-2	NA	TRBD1	CASSPSLTGGFGYTF	TGTGCCAGCAGTCCGTCCTTGACAGGGGGCTTTGGCTACACCTTC
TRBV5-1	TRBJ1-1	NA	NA	CASRYMNTEAFF	TGCGCCAGCAGGTACATGAACACTGAAGCTTTCTTT
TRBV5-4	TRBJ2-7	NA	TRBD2	CASSLFSGGFYEQYF	TGTGCCAGCAGCTTGTTTAGCGGGGGATTCTACGAGCAGTACTTC
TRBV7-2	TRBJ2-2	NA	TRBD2	CASSLRLAVNTGELFF	TGTGCCAGCAGCTTAAGGCTAGCGGTGAACACCGGGGAGCTGTTTTTT
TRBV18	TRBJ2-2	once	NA	CASSPQRRGDTGELFF	TGTGCCAGCTCACCACAACGCCGAGGAGACACCGGGGAGCTGTTTTTT
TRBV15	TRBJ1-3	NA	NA	CATSRDQRRVSGNTIYF	TGTGCCACCAGCAGAGATCAACGCAGGGTTTCCGGAAACACCATATATTTT
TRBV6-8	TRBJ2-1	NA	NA	CASSYSRWSEIAYNEQFF	TGTGCCAGCAGTTACTCGAGGTGGTCGGAGATCGCCTACAATGAGCAGTTCTTC
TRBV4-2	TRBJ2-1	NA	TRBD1	CASSHPPGQVRANEQFF	TGTGCCAGCAGCCATCCTCCGGGACAGGTGAGGGCCAATGAGCAGTTCTTC
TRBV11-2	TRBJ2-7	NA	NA	CASSAGGTSYEQYF	TGTGCCAGCAGTGCTGGCGGCACCTCCTACGAGCAGTACTTC
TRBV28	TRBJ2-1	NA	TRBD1	CASSRGTGVDEQFF	TGTGCCAGCAGTCGGGGGACAGGGGTGGATGAGCAGTTCTTC
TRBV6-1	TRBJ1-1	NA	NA	CASSEEGGLDTEAFF	TGTGCCAGCAGCGAGGAGGGGGGGCTAGACACTGAAGCTTTCTTT
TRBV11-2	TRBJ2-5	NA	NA	CASSLVLGGPGETQYF	TGTGCCAGCAGCTTAGTTCTCGGGGGACCGGGAGAGACCCAGTACTTC
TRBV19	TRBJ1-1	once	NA	CASSRDGTPNTEAFF	TGTGCCAGTAGTAGGGACGGGACACCAAACACTGAAGCTTTCTTT
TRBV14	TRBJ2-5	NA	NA	CASSPWARPETQYF	TGTGCCAGCAGCCCATGGGCCCGCCCGGAGACCCAGTACTTC
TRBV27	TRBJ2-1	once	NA	CASSLSVGGGEQFF	TGTGCCAGCAGTTTATCAGTTGGGGGGGGCGAGCAGTTCTTC
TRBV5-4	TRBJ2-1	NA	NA	CASSPERSYNEQFF	TGTGCCAGCAGCCCAGAGAGGTCCTACAATGAGCAGTTCTTC
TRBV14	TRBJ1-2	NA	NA	CASSLGQTYGYTF	TGTGCCAGCAGCCTTGGACAGACCTATGGCTACACCTTC
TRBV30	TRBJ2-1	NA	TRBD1	CAWRETSGGRYNEQFF	TGTGCCTGGAGGGAGACGTCAGGGGGCCGATACAATGAGCAGTTCTTC
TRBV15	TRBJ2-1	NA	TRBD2	CATSREKAGVVEQFF	TGTGCCACCAGCAGAGAGAAAGCGGGAGTAGTTGAGCAGTTCTTC
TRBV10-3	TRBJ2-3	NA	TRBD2	CAISESTRGTSGYTDTQYF	TGTGCCATCAGTGAGTCGACTCGCGGGACTAGCGGTTACACAGATACGCAGTATTTT
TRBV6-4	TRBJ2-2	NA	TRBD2	CASSKSGSSTGELFF	TGTGCCAGCAGTAAAAGCGGGAGCTCAACCGGGGAGCTGTTTTTT
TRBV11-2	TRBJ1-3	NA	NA	CASSLIAGDFSGNTIYF	TGTGCCAGCAGCTTAATTGCCGGAGACTTCTCTGGAAACACCATATATTTT